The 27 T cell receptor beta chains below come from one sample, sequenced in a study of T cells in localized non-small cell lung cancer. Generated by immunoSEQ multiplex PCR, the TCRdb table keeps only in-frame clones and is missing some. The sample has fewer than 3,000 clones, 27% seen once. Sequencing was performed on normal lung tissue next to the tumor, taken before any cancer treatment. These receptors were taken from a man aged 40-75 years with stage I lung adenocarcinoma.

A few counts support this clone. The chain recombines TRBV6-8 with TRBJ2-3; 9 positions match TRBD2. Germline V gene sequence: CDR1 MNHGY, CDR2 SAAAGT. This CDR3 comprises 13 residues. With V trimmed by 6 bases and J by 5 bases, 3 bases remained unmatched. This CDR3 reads CASRGLAKDTQYF. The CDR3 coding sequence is TGTGCCAGCAGGGGACTAGCTAAAGATACGCAGTATTTT.

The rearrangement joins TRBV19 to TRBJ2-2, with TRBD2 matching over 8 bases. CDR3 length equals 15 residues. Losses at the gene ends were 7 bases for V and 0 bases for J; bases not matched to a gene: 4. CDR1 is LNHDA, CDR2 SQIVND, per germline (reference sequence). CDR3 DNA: TGTGCCAGTAAGCGGGAGCCCACGAACACCGGGGAGCTGTTTTTT. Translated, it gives CASKREPTNTGELFF.

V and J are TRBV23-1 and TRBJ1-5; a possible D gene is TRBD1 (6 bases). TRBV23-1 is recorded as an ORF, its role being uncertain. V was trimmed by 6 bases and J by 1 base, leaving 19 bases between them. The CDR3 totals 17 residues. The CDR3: CASSQELGGLSNQPQHF. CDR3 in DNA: TGCGCCAGCAGCCAAGAACTAGGGGGGCTCAGCAATCAGCCCCAGCATTTT.

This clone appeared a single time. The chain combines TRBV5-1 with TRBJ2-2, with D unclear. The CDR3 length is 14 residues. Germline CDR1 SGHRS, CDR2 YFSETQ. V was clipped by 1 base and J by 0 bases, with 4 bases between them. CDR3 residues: CASSLQANTGELFF. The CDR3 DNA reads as TGCGCCAGCAGCTTGCAAGCGAACACCGGGGAGCTGTTTTTT.

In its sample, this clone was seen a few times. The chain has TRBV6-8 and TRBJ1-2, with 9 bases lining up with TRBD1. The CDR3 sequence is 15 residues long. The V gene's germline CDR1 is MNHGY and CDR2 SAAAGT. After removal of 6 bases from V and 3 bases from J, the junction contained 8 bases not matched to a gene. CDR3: CASSSGTGNDYGYTF. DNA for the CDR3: TGTGCCAGCAGCTCTGGGACAGGGAATGACTATGGCTACACCTTC.

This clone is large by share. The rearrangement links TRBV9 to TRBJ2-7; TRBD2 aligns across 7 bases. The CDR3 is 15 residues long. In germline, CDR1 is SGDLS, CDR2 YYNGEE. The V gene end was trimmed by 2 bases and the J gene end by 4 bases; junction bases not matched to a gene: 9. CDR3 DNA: TGTGCCAGCAGCGTCACGGCTAGCGGAGTGTACGAGCAGTACTTC. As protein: CASSVTASGVYEQYF.

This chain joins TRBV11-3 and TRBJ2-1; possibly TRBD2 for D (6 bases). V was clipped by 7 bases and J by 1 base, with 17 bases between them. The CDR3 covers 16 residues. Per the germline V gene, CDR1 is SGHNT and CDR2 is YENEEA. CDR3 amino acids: CASTNGGLISYNEQFF. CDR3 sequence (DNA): TGTGCCAGCACTAACGGGGGACTTATATCCTACAATGAGCAGTTCTTC.

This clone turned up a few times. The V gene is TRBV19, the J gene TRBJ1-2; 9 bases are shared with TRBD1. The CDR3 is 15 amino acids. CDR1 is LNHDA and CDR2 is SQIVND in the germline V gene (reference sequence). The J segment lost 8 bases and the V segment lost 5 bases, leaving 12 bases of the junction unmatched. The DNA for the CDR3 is TGTGCCAGTAGTCTTACGGGACAGGGAGGGTTCGGCTACACCTTC. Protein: CASSLTGQGGFGYTF. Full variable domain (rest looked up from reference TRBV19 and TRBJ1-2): DGGITQSPKYLFRKEGQNVTLSCEQNLNHDAMYWYRQDPGQGLRLIYYSQIVNDFQKGDIAEGYSVSREKKESFPLTVTSAQKNPTAFYLCASSLTGQGGFGYTFGSGTRLTVV.

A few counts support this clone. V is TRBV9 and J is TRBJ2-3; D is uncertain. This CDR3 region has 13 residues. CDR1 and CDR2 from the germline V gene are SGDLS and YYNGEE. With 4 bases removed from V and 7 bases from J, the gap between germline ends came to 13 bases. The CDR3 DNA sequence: TGTGCCAGCAGCTTAGTTGCGGAGAATACGCAGTATTTT. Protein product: CASSLVAENTQYF.

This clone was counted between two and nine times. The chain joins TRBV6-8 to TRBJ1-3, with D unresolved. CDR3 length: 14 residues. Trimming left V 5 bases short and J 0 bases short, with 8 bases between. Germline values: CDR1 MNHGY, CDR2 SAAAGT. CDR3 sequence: CASSTTLSGNTIYF. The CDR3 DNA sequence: TGTGCCAGCAGTACGACCCTCTCTGGAAACACCATATATTTT.

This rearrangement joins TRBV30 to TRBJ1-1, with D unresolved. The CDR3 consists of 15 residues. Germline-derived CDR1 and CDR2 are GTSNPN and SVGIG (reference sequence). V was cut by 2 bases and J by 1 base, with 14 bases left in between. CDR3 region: CAWSPAFGTNTEAFF. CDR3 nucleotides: TGTGCCTGGAGTCCTGCCTTCGGAACGAACACTGAAGCTTTCTTT. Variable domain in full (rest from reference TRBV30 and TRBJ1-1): SQTIHQWPATLVQPVGSPLSLECTVEGTSNPNLYWYRQAAGRGLQLLFYSVGIGQISSEVPQNLSASRPQDRQFILSSKKLLLSDSGFYLCAWSPAFGTNTEAFFGQGTRLTVV.

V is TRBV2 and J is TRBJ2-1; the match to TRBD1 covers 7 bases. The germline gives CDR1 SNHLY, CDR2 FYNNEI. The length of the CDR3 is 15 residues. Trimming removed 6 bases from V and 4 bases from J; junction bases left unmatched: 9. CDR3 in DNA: TGTGCCAGCAGCGTAGGACAGGCCCGATACAATGAGCAGTTCTTC. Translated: CASSVGQARYNEQFF.

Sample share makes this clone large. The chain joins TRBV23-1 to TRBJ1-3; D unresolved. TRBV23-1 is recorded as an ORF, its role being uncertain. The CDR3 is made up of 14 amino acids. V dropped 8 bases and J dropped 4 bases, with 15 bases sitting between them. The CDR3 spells CASRMLVAGNTIYF. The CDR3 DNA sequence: TGCGCCAGCCGAATGCTAGTTGCCGGAAACACCATATATTTT.

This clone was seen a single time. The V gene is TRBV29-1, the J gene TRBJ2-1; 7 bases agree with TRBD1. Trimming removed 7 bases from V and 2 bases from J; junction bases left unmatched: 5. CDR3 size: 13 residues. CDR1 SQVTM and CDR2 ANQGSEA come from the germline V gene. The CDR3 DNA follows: TGCAGCGGAAACAGGGGTGCCTACAATGAGCAGTTCTTC. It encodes CSGNRGAYNEQFF.

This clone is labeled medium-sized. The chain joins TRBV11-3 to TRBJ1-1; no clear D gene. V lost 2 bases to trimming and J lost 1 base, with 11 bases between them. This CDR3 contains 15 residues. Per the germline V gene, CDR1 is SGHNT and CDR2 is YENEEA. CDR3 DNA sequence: TGTGCCAGCAGCTTAATTCTTTTGGGGAACACTGAAGCTTTCTTT. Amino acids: CASSLILLGNTEAFF.

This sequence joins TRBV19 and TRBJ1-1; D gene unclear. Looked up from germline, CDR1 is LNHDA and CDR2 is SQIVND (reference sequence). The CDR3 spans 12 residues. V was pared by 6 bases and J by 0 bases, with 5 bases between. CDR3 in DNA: TGTGCCAGTAGGGGTTTGAACACTGAAGCTTTCTTT. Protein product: CASRGLNTEAFF.

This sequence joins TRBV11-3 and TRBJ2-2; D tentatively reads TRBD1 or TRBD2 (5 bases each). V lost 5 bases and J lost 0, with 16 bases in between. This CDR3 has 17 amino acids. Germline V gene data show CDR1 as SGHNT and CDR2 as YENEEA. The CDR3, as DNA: TGTGCCAGCAGCCCGGGGCGGGCTACGACGAACACCGGGGAGCTGTTTTTT. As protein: CASSPGRATTNTGELFF.

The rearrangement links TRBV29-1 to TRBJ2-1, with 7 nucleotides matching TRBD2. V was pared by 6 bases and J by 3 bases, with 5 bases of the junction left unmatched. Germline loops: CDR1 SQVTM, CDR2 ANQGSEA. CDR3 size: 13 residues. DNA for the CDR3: TGCAGCGTGGGGGGGGTGTTCTACAATGAGCAGTTCTTC. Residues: CSVGGVFYNEQFF.

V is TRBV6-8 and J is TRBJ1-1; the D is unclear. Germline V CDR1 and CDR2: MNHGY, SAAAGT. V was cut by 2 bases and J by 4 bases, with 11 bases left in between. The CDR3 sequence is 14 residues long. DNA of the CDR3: TGTGCCAGCAGTTACGACCGCTCCCCCACTGAAGCTTTCTTT. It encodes CASSYDRSPTEAFF.

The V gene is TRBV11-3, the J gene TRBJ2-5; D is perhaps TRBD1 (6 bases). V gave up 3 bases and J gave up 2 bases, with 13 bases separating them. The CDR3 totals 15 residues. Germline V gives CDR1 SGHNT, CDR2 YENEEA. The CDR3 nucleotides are TGTGCCAGCAGCTTCCCTACAGGGTTACAAGAGACCCAGTACTTC. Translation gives CASSFPTGLQETQYF.

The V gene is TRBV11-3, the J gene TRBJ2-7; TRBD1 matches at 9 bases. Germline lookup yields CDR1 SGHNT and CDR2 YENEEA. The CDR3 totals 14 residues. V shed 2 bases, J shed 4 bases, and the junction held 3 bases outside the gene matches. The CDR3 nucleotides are TGTGCCAGCAGCTTACGGGACAGGGCTTACGAGCAGTACGTC. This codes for CASSLRDRAYEQYV.

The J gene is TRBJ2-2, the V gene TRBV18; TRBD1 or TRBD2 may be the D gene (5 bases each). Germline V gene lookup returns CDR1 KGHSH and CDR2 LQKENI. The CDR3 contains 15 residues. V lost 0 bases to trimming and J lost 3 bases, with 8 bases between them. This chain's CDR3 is CASSPPGPHTGELFF. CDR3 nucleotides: TGTGCCAGCTCACCACCGGGACCCCACACCGGGGAGCTGTTTTTT.

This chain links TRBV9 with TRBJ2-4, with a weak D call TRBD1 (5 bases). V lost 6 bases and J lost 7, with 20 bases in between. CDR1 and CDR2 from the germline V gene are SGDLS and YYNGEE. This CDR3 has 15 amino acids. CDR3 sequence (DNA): TGTGCCAGCAAGTCTCCCAGCGCAGGGTGGAACATTCAGTACTTC. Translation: CASKSPSAGWNIQYF.

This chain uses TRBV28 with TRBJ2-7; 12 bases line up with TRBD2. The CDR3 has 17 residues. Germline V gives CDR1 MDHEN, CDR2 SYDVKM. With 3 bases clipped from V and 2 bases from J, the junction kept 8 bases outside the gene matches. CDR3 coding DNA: TGTGCCAGCAGTTTGTCTAGCGGGAGGGGTAGAACCTACGAGCAGTACTTC. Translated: CASSLSSGRGRTYEQYF.

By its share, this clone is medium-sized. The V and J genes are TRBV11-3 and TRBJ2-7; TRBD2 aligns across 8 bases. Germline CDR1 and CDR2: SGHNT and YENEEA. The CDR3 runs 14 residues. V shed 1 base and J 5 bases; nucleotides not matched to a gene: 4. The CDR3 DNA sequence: TGTGCCAGCAGCTTAGGGGCGGGGGGCGACGAGCAGTACTTC. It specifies CASSLGAGGDEQYF. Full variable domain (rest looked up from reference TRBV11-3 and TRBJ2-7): EAGVVQSPRYKIIEKKQPVAFWCNPISGHNTLYWYLQNLGQGPELLIRYENEEAVDDSQLPKDRFSAERLKGVDSTLKIQPAELGDSAVYLCASSLGAGGDEQYFGPGTRLTVT.

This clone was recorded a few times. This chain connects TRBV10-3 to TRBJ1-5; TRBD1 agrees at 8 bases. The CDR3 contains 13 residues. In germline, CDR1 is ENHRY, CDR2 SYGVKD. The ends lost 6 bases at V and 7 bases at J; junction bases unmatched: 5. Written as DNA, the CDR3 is TGTGCCATCAGGGACAGGGAAGGACAGCCCCAGCATTTT. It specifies CAIRDREGQPQHF.

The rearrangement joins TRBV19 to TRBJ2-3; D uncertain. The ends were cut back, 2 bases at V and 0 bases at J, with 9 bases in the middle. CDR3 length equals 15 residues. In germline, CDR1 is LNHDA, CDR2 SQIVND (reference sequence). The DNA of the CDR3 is TGTGCCAGTAGTATAACCAGGTCTAGCACAGATACGCAGTATTTT. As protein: CASSITRSSTDTQYF.